These T cell receptor beta chains were read from a single sample in a study of graft-versus-host responses after intestinal transplantation. TCRdb's copy holds only in-frame clones and misses some; the assay was immunoSEQ multiplex PCR. The sample consists of several thousand clones, 25% to 30% of them appearing once. Sequenced material: alloreactive CD4+ T cells from a mixed lymphocyte reaction culture, taken before transplantation. Every receptor here comes from a human patient who was an organ donor for intestinal transplantation. Each CDR3 is given without its conserved first and last residue. Each record gives: V gene, CDR3 protein.

TRBV28	ATGVGGGIQY
TRBV5-1	ASSPDSLRYEQY
TRBV6-1	ANIACGGASETQY
TRBV6-5	ASSFIDGGGKQY
TRBV19	ASAKTEIYGYT
TRBV7-6	ASSLFRESEQY
TRBV7-8	ASSLKASGRAWEQF
TRBV6-5	ASSTSWNEQF
TRBV19	ASSITRNTEAF
TRBV2	ASTFQGVYYGYT
TRBV6-1	ASSLAGWVSDTQY
TRBV6-1	AYSAGVDGNQPQH
TRBV11-2	ASSLVGDRVDIQY
TRBV6-5	ASSRGGSKDEQF
TRBV6-5	ASSHPNSGYT
TRBV5-1	ASSFFGGTGDFSNQPQH
TRBV2	ASSVQDFTGSEQY
TRBV11-3	ASRTFRDTQY
TRBV21-1	ASSKGDRPAHNEQF
TRBV11-3	ASSPTSATGTQY
TRBV11-2	ASSLYLSRTDTQY
TRBV9	ASSPIRAGGTDTQY
TRBV6-5	ASSFSYRGPVAF
TRBV5-1	ASSPGTGGGNYEQY
TRBV18	ASSSDSPEAF